Sequencing of this T cell receptor (beta chain) was carried out in a study of shared clonotypes between healthy human individuals. Study-level information: Three plates each covered CD4 naive and memory; CD8 naive two, CD8 memory one.

Notes on this clone: The antigen is unknown.

V was cut by 2 bases and J by 0 bases, with 18 bases left in between. CDR3 length: 18 residues. Germline assignment: CDR1 MDHEN and CDR2 SYDVKM. Study results and limitations: Shared clonotypes across all four donors exceeded non-shared ones in generation probability.

Produced via immunoSEQ multiplex PCR; TCRdb's table is partial and in-frame only. The sample yields millions of clones, over 85% seen once. The naive CD8 subset, CD45RO-negative cells positively selected for CCR7, excluded terminally differentiated effector memory CD45RA+ cells. The clonotype originates from a young man in good health. The V and J genes are TRBV28 and TRBJ2-3, with a tentative D call TRBD2 (5 bases). The material sequenced was naive CD8+ T cells sorted from blood. The CDR3 sequence is CASSLPVQADSSTDTQYF. The CDR3 nucleotides are TGTGCCAGCAGTTTACCGGTGCAGGCGGACTCTAGCACAGATACGCAGTATTTT.